Following are 9 T cell receptor beta chains from one sample sequenced in a study of cytomegalovirus exposure and HLA in healthy donors. With 60 Vbeta and 13 Jbeta primers, the PCR was carried out. Profiling relied on immunoSEQ multiplex PCR, and the TCRdb table lists in-frame clones only, not all of them. Among 65,000 to 95,000 clones listed, about 77% were seen once. Sample: PBMCs. These receptor sequences come from a male donor in good health and CMV-seropositive.

The chain has TRBV5-1 and TRBJ1-2, with a possible D match to TRBD1 (6 bases). Germline CDR1 SGHRS, CDR2 YFSETQ. V was pared by 4 bases and J by 4 bases, with 11 bases between. This CDR3 region has 13 residues. The CDR3 sequence: CASSLGAVYGYTF. CDR3 DNA: TGCGCCAGCAGCCTGGGGGCCGTCTATGGCTACACCTTC.

Relative to its sample, this clone is medium-sized. V is TRBV7-9 and J is TRBJ2-3; 8 nucleotides line up with TRBD1. Unmatched junction bases numbered 5, after V lost 7 bases and J lost 2 bases. The germline CDR1 and CDR2 sequences are SEHNR and FQNEAQ (reference sequence). CDR3 length: 14 amino acids. CDR3 amino acids: CASTPGQDTDTQYF. The CDR3 DNA is TGTGCCAGCACCCCGGGACAGGACACAGATACGCAGTATTTT.

This clone was counted only a few times. This sequence joins TRBV5-1 and TRBJ2-7, with TRBD2 matching 7 bases. Unmatched junction bases numbered 4, after V lost 0 bases and J lost 4 bases. This CDR3 comprises 14 residues. Germline V lookup: CDR1 SGHRS, CDR2 YFSETQ. CDR3: CASSLDPSGYEQYF. CDR3 DNA sequence: TGCGCCAGCAGCTTGGACCCTAGCGGATACGAGCAGTACTTC.

The chain is built from TRBV29-1 and TRBJ2-1; TRBD2 aligns across 9 bases. Germline values: CDR1 SQVTM, CDR2 ANQGSEA. The CDR3 has 14 amino acids. V dropped 6 bases and J dropped 4; count of bases not matched to a gene: 7. CDR3 in DNA: TGCAGCGTCGATACTAGCGGGCTTTACAATGAGCAGTTCTTC. Protein product: CSVDTSGLYNEQFF.

The chain couples TRBV5-1 to TRBJ1-1; D might be TRBD1 (6 bases). CDR1 SGHRS and CDR2 YFSETQ come from the germline V gene. There are 15 residues in the CDR3. V was clipped by 0 bases and J by 5 bases, with 14 bases between them. The CDR3 protein is CASSLGVGQGTEAFF. CDR3 nucleotides: TGCGCCAGCAGCTTGGGCGTTGGGCAGGGGACTGAAGCTTTCTTT.

J is TRBJ2-1 and V is TRBV28; 9 positions match TRBD1. The V gene's germline CDR1 is MDHEN and CDR2 SYDVKM. The CDR3 sequence is 16 residues long. The junction had 7 bases not matched to a gene; V was cut back by 4 bases and J by 3 bases. The CDR3 loop is CASSSPGTGSYNEQFF. DNA of the CDR3: TGTGCCAGCAGTTCACCAGGGACAGGGAGCTACAATGAGCAGTTCTTC.

V is TRBV6-1 and J is TRBJ2-5; 7 bases are a match to TRBD2. The last part of the DNA fits TRBJ2-7 better; the J call may be wrong. The CDR3 totals 14 residues. Germline values: CDR1 MNHNS, CDR2 SASEGT. This CDR3 is CASSALAGAYEQYF. The CDR3 DNA reads TGTGCCAGCAGTGCCTTGGCGGGAGCCTACGAGCAGTACTTC.

The chain couples TRBV7-9 to TRBJ1-1; D not certain. V was trimmed by 1 base and J by 1 base, leaving 7 bases between them. The CDR3 totals 14 residues. Germline V gene sequence: CDR1 SEHNR, CDR2 FQNEAQ (reference sequence). Here the CDR3 DNA reads TGTGCCAGCAGCTTAGGGGGAGCGAACACTGAAGCTTTCTTT. Translating gives CASSLGGANTEAFF.

V gene TRBV10-1 combines with J gene TRBJ2-7, with 8 bases fitting TRBD1. The CDR3 is 14 residues long. CDR1 and CDR2 (germline): WNHNN, SYGVQD (reference sequence). The ends lost 4 bases at V and 9 bases at J; junction bases unmatched: 11. The chain's CDR3 is CASSAPGQVSGQYF. In DNA, the CDR3 is TGCGCCAGCAGTGCACCGGGACAGGTGTCTGGGCAGTACTTC.